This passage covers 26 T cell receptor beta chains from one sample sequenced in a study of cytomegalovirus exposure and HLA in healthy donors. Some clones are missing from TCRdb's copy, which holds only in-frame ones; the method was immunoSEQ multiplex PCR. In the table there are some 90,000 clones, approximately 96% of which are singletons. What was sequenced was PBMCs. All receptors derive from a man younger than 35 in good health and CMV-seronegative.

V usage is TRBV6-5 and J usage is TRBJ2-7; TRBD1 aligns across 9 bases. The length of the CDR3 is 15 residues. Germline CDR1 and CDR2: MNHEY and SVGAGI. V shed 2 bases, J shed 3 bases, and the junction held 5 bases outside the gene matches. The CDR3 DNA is TGTGCCAGCAGTTACACCGGGACAGGGTTCTACGAGCAGTACTTC. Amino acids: CASSYTGTGFYEQYF.

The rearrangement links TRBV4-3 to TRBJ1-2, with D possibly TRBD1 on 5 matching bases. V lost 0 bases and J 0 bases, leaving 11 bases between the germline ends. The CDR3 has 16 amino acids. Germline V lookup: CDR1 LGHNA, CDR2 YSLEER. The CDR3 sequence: CASSQDYGGANYGYTF. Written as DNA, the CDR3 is TGCGCCAGCAGCCAAGATTACGGGGGAGCTAACTATGGCTACACCTTC.

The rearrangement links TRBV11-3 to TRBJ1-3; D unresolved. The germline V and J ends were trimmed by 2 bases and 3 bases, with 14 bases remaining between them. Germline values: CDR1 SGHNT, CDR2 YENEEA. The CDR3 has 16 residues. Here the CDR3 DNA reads TGTGCCAGCAGCTTAAGGAGCAGCCAGTTTGGAAACACCATATATTTT. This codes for CASSLRSSQFGNTIYF.

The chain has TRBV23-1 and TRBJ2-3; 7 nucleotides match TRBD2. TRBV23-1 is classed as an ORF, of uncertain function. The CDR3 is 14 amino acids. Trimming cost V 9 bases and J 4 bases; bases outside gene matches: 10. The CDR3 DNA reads TGCGCCAGTTTTCTCGTGGGGGGGGCAGATACGCAGTATTTT. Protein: CASFLVGGADTQYF.

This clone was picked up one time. The CDR3, as DNA: TGTGCCAGTTGGGGGGGGCATGAGCAGTTCTTC. It specifies CASWGGHEQFF. The J gene is TRBJ2-1, the V gene TRBV19; D is perhaps TRBD2 (7 bases). The CDR3 has 11 residues. Trimming pared 8 bases from V and 8 bases from J, leaving 10 bases between. Germline V CDR1 and CDR2: LNHDA, SQIVND (reference sequence).

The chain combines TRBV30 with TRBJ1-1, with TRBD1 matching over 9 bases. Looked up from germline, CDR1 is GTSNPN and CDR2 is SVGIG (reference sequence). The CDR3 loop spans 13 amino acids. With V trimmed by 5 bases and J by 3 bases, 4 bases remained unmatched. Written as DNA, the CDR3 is TGTGCCTGGGGACAGGGGTGGGACACTGAAGCTTTCTTT. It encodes CAWGQGWDTEAFF.

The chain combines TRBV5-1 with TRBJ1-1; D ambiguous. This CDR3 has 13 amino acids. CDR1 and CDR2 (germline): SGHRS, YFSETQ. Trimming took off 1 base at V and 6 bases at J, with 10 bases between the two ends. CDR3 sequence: CASSLYSQSEAFF. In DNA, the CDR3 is TGCGCCAGCAGCTTGTATTCCCAGTCTGAAGCTTTCTTT.

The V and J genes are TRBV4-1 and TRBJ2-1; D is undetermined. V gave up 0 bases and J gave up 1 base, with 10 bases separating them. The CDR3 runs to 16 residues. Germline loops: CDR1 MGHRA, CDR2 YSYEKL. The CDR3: CASSQDIGRSYNEQFF. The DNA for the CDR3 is TGCGCCAGCAGCCAAGATATTGGGCGTTCCTACAATGAGCAGTTCTTC.

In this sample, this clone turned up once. The CDR3 protein is CASSLTLDTSGWNNEQFF. The CDR3 DNA follows: TGTGCCAGCAGCTTGACTTTGGATACGTCGGGGTGGAACAATGAGCAGTTCTTC. V usage is TRBV5-8 and J usage is TRBJ2-1, with D possibly matching TRBD2 (5 bases). Deletions cut 1 base from V and 5 bases from J, with 22 bases between. The germline CDR1 and CDR2 sequences are SGHTS and YDEGEE. The CDR3 has 18 amino acids.

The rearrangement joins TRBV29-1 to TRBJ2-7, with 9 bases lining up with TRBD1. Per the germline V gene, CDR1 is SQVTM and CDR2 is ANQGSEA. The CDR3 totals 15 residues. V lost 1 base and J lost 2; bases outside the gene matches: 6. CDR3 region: CSVEGGGTGTYEQYF. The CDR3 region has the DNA TGCAGCGTTGAAGGGGGCGGGACAGGGACCTACGAGCAGTACTTC.

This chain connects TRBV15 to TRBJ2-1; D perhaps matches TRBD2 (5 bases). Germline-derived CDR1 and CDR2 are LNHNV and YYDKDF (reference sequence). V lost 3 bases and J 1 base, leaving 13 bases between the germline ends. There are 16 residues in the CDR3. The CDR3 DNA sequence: TGTGCCACCAGCAGCCCATCCGGAGGTTCCTACAATGAGCAGTTCTTC. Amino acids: CATSSPSGGSYNEQFF.

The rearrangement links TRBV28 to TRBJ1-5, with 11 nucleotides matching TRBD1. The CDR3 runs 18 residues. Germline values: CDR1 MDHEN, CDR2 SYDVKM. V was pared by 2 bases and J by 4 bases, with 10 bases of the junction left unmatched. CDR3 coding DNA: TGTGCCAGCAGTTTAATAAAAAGGACAGGGGGCCCAAATCAGCCCCAGCATTTT. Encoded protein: CASSLIKRTGGPNQPQHF. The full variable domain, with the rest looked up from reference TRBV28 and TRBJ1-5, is DVKVTQSSRYLVKRTGEKVFLECVQDMDHENMFWYRQDPGLGLRLIYFSYDVKMKEKGDIPEGYSVSREKKERFSLILESASTNQTSMYLCASSLIKRTGGPNQPQHFGDGTRLSIL.

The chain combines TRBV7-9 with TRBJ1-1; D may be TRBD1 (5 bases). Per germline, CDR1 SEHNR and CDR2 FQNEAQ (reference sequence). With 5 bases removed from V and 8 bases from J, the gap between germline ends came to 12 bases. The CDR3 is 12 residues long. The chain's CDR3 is CASSGIGAEAFF. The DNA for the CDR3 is TGTGCCAGCAGCGGTATTGGGGCAGAAGCTTTCTTT.

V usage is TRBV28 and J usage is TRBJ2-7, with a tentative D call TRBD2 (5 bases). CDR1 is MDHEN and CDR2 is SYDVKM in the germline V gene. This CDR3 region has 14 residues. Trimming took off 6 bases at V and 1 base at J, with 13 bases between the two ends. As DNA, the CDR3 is TGTGCCAGCAGCCCCCAACGAGGGTCCTACGAGCAGTACGTC. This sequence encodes CASSPQRGSYEQYV.

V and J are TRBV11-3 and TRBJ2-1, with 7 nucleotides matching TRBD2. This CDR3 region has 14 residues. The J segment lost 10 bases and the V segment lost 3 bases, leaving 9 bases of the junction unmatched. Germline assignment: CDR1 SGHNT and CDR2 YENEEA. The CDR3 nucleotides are TGTGCCAGCAGCTTTGAGGGAGGGCCACGCGAGCAGTTCTTC. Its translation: CASSFEGGPREQFF.

In DNA, the CDR3 is TGCAGCGGTACGACGACGCTAACGGCCCTAGACGAGGCAGAGGGCCCTAACTATGGCTACACCTTC. Translated, it gives CSGTTTLTALDEAEGPNYGYTF. The V gene is TRBV29-1, the J gene TRBJ1-2; no clear D. Per the germline V gene, CDR1 is SQVTM and CDR2 is ANQGSEA. The CDR3 contains 22 residues. V lost 7 bases and J lost 0, with 39 bases in between.

Written as DNA, the CDR3 is TGTGCCATCAGTGAGTCCCGGGGGGTAGTCGCGGATACGCAGTATTTT. Residues: CAISESRGVVADTQYF. V and J are TRBV10-3 and TRBJ2-3; 7 bases are shared with TRBD2. Germline trimming cut 0 bases from V and 6 bases from J; bases unmatched to any gene: 9. Germline V lookup: CDR1 ENHRY, CDR2 SYGVKD. CDR3 length: 16 amino acids.

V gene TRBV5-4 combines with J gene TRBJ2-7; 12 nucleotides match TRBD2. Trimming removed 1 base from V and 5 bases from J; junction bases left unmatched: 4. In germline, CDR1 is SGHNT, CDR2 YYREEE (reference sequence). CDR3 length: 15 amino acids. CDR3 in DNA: TGTGCCAGCAGCTTGCCTAGCGGGAGGGCCAACGAGCAGTACTTC. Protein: CASSLPSGRANEQYF.

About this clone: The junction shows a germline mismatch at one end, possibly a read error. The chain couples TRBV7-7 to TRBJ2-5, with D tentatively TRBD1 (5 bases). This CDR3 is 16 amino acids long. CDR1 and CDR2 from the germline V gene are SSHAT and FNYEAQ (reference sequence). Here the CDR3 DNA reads TGTGCTAGCAGCTTAGGACAAACACCTTCCCTCGAGACCCAGTACTTC. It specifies CASSLGQTPSLETQYF.

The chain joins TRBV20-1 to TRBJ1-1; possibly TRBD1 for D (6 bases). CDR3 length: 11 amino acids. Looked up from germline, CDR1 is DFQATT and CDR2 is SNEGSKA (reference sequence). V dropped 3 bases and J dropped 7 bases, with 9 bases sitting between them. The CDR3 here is CSARGGGEAFF. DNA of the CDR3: TGCAGTGCTAGGGGAGGGGGTGAAGCTTTCTTT.

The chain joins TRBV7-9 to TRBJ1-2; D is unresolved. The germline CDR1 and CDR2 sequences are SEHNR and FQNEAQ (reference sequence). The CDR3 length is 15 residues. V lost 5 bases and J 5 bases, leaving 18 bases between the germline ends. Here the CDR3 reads CASSVTTSGLYGYTF. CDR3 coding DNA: TGTGCCAGCAGCGTTACAACTAGCGGGCTTTATGGCTACACCTTC.

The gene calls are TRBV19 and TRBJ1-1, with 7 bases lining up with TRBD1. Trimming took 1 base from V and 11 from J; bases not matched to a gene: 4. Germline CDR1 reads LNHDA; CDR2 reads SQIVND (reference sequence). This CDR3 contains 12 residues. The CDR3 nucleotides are TGTGCCAGTAGTATAGCGGCAGGGGGGGCTTTCTTT. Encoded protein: CASSIAAGGAFF.

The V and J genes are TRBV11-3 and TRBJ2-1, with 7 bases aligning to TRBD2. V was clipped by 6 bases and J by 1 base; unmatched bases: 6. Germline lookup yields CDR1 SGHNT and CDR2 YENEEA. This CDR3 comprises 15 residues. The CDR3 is CASSGAGRSYNEQFF. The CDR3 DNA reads TGTGCCAGCAGTGGAGCGGGACGATCCTACAATGAGCAGTTCTTC.

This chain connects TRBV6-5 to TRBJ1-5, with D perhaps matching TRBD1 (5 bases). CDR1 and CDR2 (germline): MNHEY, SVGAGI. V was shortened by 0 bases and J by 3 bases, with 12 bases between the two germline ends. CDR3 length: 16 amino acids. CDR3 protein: CASSYSGVANNQPQHF. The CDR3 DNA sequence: TGTGCCAGCAGTTACTCAGGGGTGGCCAACAATCAGCCCCAGCATTTT.

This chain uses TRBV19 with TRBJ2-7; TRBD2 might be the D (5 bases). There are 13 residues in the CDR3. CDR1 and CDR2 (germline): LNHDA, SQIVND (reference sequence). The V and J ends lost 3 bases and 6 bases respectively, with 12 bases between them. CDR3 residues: CASSIGFGGEQYV. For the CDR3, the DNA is TGTGCCAGTAGTATCGGTTTTGGAGGCGAGCAGTACGTC.

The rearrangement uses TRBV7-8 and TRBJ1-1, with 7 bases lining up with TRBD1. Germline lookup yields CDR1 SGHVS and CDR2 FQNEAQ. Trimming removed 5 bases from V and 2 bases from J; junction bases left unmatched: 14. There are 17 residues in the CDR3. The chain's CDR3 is CASSIHNRGRTNTEAFF. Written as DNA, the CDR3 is TGTGCCAGCAGCATCCACAACAGGGGTCGGACTAACACTGAAGCTTTCTTT.